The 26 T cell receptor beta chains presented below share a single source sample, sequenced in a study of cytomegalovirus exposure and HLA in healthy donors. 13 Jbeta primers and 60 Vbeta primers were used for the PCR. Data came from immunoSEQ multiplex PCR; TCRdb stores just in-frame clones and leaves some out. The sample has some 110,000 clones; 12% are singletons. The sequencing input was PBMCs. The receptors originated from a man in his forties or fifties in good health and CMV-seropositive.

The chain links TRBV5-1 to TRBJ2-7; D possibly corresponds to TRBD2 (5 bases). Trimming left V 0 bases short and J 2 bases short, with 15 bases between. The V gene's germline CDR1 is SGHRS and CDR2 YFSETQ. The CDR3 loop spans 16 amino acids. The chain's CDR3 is CASSLGPGSTTYEQYF. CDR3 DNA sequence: TGCGCCAGCAGCTTGGGGCCTGGGAGTACCACCTACGAGCAGTACTTC.

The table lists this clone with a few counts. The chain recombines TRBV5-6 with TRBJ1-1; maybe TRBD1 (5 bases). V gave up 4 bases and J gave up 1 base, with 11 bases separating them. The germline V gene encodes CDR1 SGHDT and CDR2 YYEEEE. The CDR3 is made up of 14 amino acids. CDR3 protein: CASSTGLPNTEAFF. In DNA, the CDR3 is TGTGCCAGCAGCACGGGACTCCCGAACACTGAAGCTTTCTTT.

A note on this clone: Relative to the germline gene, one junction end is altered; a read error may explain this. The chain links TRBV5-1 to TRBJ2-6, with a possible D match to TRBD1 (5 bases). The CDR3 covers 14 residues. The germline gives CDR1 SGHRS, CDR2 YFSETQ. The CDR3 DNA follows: TGCGCCAGCAGCTTGGGGTCTGGGGCCAACGTCCTGATTTTC. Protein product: CASSLGSGANVLIF.

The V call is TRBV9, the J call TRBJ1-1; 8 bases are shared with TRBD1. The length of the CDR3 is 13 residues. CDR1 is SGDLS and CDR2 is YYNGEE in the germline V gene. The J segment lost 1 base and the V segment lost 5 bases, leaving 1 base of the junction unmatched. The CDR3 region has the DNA TGTGCCAGCAGAGGACAGGGGAACACTGAAGCTTTCTTT. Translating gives CASRGQGNTEAFF. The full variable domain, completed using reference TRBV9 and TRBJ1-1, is DSGVTQTPKHLITATGQRVTLRCSPRSGDLSVYWYQQSLDQGLQFLIQYYNGEERAKGNILERFSAQQFPDLHSELNLSSLELGDSALYFCASRGQGNTEAFFGQGTRLTVV.

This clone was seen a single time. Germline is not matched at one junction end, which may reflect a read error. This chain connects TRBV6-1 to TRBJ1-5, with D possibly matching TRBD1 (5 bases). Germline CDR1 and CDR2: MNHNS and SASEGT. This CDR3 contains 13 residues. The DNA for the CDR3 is TGTGCCAGCAGCGGCAGGGAAGATCAGCCCCAGAATTTT. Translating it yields CASSGREDQPQNF.

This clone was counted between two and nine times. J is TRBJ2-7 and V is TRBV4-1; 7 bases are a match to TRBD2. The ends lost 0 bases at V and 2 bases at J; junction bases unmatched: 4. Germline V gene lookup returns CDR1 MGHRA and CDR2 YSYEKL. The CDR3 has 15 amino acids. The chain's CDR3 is CASSQERDYPYEQYF. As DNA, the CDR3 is TGCGCCAGCAGCCAAGAACGGGACTACCCCTACGAGCAGTACTTC.

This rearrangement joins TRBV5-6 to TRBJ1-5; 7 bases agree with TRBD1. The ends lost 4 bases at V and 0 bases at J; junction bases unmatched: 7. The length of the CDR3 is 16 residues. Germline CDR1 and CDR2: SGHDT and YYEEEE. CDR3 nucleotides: TGTGCCAGCAGCAGCTTACAGGGGCCTAGCAATCAGCCCCAGCATTTT. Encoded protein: CASSSLQGPSNQPQHF. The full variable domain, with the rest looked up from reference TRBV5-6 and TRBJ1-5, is DAGVTQSPTHLIKTRGQQVTLRCSPKSGHDTVSWYQQALGQGPQFIFQYYEEEERQRGNFPDRFSGHQFPNYSSELNVNALLLGDSALYLCASSSLQGPSNQPQHFGDGTRLSIL.

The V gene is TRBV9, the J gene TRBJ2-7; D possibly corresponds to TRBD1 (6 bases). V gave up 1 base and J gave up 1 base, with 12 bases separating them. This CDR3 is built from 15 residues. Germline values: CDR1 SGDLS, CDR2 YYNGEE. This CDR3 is CASSVSSDSSYEQYF. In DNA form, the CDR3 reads TGTGCCAGCAGCGTATCCTCGGACAGTTCCTACGAGCAGTACTTC.

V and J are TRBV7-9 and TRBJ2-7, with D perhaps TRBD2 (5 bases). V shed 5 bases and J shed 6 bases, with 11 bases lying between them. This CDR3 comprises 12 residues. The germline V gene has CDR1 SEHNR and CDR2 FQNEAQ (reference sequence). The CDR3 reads CASSRGFGEQYF. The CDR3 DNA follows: TGTGCCAGCAGCCGCGGGTTCGGCGAGCAGTACTTC.

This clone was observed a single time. Here the CDR3 DNA reads TGTGCCAGCAGCCCCAGAGGTAGCGGGAGGGCCTACAATGAGCAGTTCTTC. It is translated as CASSPRGSGRAYNEQFF. This chain uses TRBV9 with TRBJ2-1, with 11 bases matching TRBD2. Per the germline V gene, CDR1 is SGDLS and CDR2 is YYNGEE. CDR3 length equals 17 residues. V shed 4 bases, J shed 2 bases, and the junction held 8 bases outside the gene matches. Based on the CDR3 plus reference TRBV9 and TRBJ2-1, the full variable domain is DSGVTQTPKHLITATGQRVTLRCSPRSGDLSVYWYQQSLDQGLQFLIQYYNGEERAKGNILERFSAQQFPDLHSELNLSSLELGDSALYFCASSPRGSGRAYNEQFFGPGTRLTVL.

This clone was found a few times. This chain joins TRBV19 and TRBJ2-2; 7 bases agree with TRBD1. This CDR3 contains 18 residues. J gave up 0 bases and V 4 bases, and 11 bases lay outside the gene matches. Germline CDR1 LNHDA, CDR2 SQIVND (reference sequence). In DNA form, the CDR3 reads TGTGCCAGTAGTACAACCAGGGGGTCGGGGTCGAACACCGGGGAGCTGTTTTTT. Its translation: CASSTTRGSGSNTGELFF.

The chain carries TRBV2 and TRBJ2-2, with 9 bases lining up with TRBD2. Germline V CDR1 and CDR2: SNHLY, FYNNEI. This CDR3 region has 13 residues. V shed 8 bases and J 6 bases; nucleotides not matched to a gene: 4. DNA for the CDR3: TGTGCCAGCGGGACTAGCCAGGCCGGGGAGCTGTTTTTT. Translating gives CASGTSQAGELFF.

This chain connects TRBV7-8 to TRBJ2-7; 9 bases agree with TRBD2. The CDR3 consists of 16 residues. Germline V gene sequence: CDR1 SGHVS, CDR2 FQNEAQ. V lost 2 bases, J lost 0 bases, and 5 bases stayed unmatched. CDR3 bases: TGTGCCAGCAGCTTAAGGGCGGGAGGGTACTCCTACGAGCAGTACTTC. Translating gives CASSLRAGGYSYEQYF.

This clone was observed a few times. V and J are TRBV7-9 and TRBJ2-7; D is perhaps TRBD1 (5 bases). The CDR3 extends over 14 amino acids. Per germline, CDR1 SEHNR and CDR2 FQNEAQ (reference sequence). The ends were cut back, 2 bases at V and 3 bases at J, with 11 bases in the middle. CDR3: CASSLPGKSYEQYF. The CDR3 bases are TGTGCCAGCAGCTTACCAGGGAAGAGCTACGAGCAGTACTTC.

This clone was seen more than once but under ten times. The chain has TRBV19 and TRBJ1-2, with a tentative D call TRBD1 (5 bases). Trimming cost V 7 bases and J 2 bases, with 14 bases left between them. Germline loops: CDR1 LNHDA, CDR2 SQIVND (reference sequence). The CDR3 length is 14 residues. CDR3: CASIPLGGNYGYTF. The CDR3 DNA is TGTGCCAGTATCCCTCTCGGGGGGAACTATGGCTACACCTTC.

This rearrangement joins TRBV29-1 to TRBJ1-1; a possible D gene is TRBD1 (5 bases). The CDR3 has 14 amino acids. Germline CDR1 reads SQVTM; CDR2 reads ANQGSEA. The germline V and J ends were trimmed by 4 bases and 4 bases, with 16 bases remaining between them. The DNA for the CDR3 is TGCAGCGTTGGGGGGGGAGGCCGGGCCACTGAAGCTTTCTTT. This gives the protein CSVGGGGRATEAFF.

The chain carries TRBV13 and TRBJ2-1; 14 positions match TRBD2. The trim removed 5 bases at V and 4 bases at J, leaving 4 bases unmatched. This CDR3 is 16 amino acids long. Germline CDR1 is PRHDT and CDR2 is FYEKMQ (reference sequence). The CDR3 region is CASSGRLAGGYNEQFF. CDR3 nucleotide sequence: TGTGCCAGCAGCGGACGACTAGCGGGAGGGTACAATGAGCAGTTCTTC.

In nucleotides, the CDR3 is TGCGCCAGCAGCTTGACCAACCGCGGGAACATTCAGTACTTC. Protein sequence: CASSLTNRGNIQYF. This chain links TRBV5-1 with TRBJ2-4; TRBD2 might be the D (5 bases). Trimming removed 1 base from V and 7 bases from J, with 12 bases in between. The CDR3 has 14 residues. Germline V CDR1 and CDR2: SGHRS, YFSETQ. Drawing the rest from reference TRBV5-1 and TRBJ2-4, the complete variable domain is KAGVTQTPRYLIKTRGQQVTLSCSPISGHRSVSWYQQTPGQGLQFLFEYFSETQRNKGNFPGRFSGRQFSNSRSEMNVSTLELGDSALYLCASSLTNRGNIQYFGAGTRLSVL.

CDR3 amino acids: CASRTGGDFTDTQYF. In DNA, the CDR3 is TGTGCCAGCAGAACCGGGGGGGACTTCACAGATACGCAGTATTTT. The chain couples TRBV28 to TRBJ2-3, with 8 bases identical to TRBD2. V was clipped by 6 bases and J by 2 bases; unmatched bases: 7. Germline V CDR1 and CDR2: MDHEN, SYDVKM. The CDR3 is 15 amino acids. Variable domain in full (rest from reference TRBV28 and TRBJ2-3): DVKVTQSSRYLVKRTGEKVFLECVQDMDHENMFWYRQDPGLGLRLIYFSYDVKMKEKGDIPEGYSVSREKKERFSLILESASTNQTSMYLCASRTGGDFTDTQYFGPGTRLTVL.

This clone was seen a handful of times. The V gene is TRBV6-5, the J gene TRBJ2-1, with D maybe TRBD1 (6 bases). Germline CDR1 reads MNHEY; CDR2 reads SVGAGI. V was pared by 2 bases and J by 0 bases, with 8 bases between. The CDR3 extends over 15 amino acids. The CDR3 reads CASSYETGSYNEQFF. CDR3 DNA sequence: TGTGCCAGCAGTTACGAGACAGGCTCCTACAATGAGCAGTTCTTC.

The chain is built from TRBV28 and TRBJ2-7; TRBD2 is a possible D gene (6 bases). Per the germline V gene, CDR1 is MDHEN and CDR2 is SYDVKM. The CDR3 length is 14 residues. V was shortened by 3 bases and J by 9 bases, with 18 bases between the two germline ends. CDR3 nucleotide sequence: TGTGCCAGCAGTTTTAGTGGGCGGGATCGGGGGCAGTACTTC. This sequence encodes CASSFSGRDRGQYF. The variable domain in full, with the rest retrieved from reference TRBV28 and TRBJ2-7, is DVKVTQSSRYLVKRTGEKVFLECVQDMDHENMFWYRQDPGLGLRLIYFSYDVKMKEKGDIPEGYSVSREKKERFSLILESASTNQTSMYLCASSFSGRDRGQYFGPGTRLTVT.

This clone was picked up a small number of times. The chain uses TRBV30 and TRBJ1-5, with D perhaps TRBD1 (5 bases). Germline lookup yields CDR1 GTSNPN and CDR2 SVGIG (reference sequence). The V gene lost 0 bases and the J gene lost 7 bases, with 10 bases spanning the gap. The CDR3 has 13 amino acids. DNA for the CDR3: TGTGCCTGGAGTGTTAAAGGGGAACAGCCCCAGCATTTT. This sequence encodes CAWSVKGEQPQHF. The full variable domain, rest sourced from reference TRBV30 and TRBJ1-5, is SQTIHQWPATLVQPVGSPLSLECTVEGTSNPNLYWYRQAAGRGLQLLFYSVGIGQISSEVPQNLSASRPQDRQFILSSKKLLLSDSGFYLCAWSVKGEQPQHFGDGTRLSIL.

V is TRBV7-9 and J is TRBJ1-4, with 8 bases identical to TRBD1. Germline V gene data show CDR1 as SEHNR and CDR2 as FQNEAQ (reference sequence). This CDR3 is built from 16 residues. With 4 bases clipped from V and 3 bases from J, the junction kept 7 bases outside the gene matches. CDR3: CASSSGQGVANEKLFF. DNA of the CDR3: TGTGCCAGCAGCTCCGGACAGGGAGTCGCTAATGAAAAACTGTTTTTT.

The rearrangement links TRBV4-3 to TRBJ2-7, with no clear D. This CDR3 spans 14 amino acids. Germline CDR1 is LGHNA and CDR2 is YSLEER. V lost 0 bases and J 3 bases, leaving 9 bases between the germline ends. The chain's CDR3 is CASSQDPYSYEQYF. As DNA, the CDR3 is TGCGCCAGCAGCCAAGATCCCTACAGCTACGAGCAGTACTTC.

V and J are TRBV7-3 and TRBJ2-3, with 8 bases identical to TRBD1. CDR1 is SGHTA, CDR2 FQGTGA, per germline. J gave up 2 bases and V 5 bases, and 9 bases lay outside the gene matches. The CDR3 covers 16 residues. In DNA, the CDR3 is TGTGCCAGCAGCCCTACCCGGGACAGGTACACAGATACGCAGTATTTT. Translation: CASSPTRDRYTDTQYF.

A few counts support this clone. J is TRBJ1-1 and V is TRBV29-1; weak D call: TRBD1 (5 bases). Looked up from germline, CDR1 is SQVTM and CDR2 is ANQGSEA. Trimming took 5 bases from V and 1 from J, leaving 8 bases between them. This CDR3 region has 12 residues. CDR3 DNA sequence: TGCAGCGTTCGGACACAGAACACTGAAGCTTTCTTT. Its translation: CSVRTQNTEAFF. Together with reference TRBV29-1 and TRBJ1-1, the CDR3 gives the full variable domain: SAVISQKPSRDICQRGTSLTIQCQVDSQVTMMFWYRQQPGQSLTLIATANQGSEATYESGFVIDKFPISRPNLTFSTLTVSNMSPEDSSIYLCSVRTQNTEAFFGQGTRLTVV.